This record looks at one TCR beta chain sequence and its context. At one boundary the junction diverges from the germline segment, which might be a read error. The sample comes from a study of tumor-infiltrating lymphocytes in primary liver carcinoma. From roughly 0.55 ug of total RNA, TCR beta-specific cDNA was reverse-transcribed using a constant-region primer. Construction of TCR beta libraries relied on three successive nested multiplex PCR rounds employing slightly modified ARM-PCR. TCRdb fed the multiplex PCR reads into MiXCR, producing one record per CDR3 protein. Among around 210,000 distinct CDR3 sequences, 65% were seen once, and the ten largest hold under 7.5%. It was unsorted whole blood that yielded blood RNA, and germline DNA was also extracted. Sequencing was done on a sample of peripheral blood. The source is a woman in her sixties or seventies with primary liver carcinoma and hepatitis B virus infection.

CDR3 loop: CASSQAWGSTDTQYF. The CDR3 nucleotides read TGTGCCAGCAGTCAAGCTTGGGGGAGCACAGATACTCAGTATTTT. V is TRBV4-2 and J is TRBJ2-3, with D possibly called TRBD1 or TRBD2 (5 bases each). This CDR3 contains 15 residues. Looked up from germline, CDR1 is LGHNA and CDR2 is YNFKEQ.